Detailed here is one T cell receptor (beta chain). The antigen remains undetermined. These data come from a study of cytomegalovirus exposure and HLA in healthy donors. Study overall: Ancestry clustering placed around four fifths of approximately 370 genotyped donors in the Caucasian-associated cluster. Study outcomes and limitations: The authors reported that TCR beta sequences could predict HLA-A and HLA-B alleles. These predictions were accurate for most subjects in the first cohort. A few CMV-associated chains were confirmed in vitro to be specific for CMV antigens. When analyzed later, a missense DCLRE1C variant was found to be linked to TCR beta V- and J-gene trimming.

This CDR3 is built from 17 residues. V shed 0 bases, J shed 3 bases, and the junction held 4 bases outside the gene matches. Germline V gene sequence: CDR1 SGHRS, CDR2 YFSETQ. Researchers ran the PCR with 60 Vbeta and 13 Jbeta primers. Produced via immunoSEQ multiplex PCR; TCRdb's table is partial and in-frame only. The sample has about 130,000 clones, roughly 79% seen once; the top ten hold 2.7%. The clonotype originates from a boy aged 2 to 10 in good health and CMV-seronegative. The chain employs TRBV5-1 and TRBJ2-3; TRBD2 aligns across 13 bases. Sequenced input: PBMCs. Written as DNA, the CDR3 is TGCGCCAGCAGCTTGGGACTAGCGGGAGGAATTACAGATACGCAGTATTTT. This translates into CASSLGLAGGITDTQYF. Variable domain in full (rest from reference TRBV5-1 and TRBJ2-3): KAGVTQTPRYLIKTRGQQVTLSCSPISGHRSVSWYQQTPGQGLQFLFEYFSETQRNKGNFPGRFSGRQFSNSRSEMNVSTLELGDSALYLCASSLGLAGGITDTQYFGPGTRLTVL.